This TCR beta chain was retrieved from a study of healthy donors' naive CD4 and CD8 T cells. The V segment lost 1 base and the J segment 2 bases; nucleotides outside the gene matches: 7. CDR1 LNHDA and CDR2 SQIVND come from the germline V gene (reference sequence). This CDR3 spans 16 amino acids. To note about this clonotype: The antigen remains undetermined.

Each TCR library used around 540 ng of total RNA and a linear amplification protocol. Study processing details: About five healthy donors contributed 78,498 sequenced TCR alpha transcripts. Using its own MiXCR run on the reads, TCRdb lists one record per CDR3 protein. The V and J calls, along with clone size, are taken from TCRdb and not from the paper's own processing. Found here are about 200,000 distinct CDR3 sequences, around 80% of them singletons; the top ten hold 2% to 2.5%. Overall study findings and caveats: Positive CDR3 charge linked to CD4+ cells, negative to CD8+ cells.

Specimen: naive CD4+ and CD8+ T cells sorted from blood, pooled from several donors. This sequence originates from a pool of human donors in good health; the sample pools cells from several healthy donors. The chain employs TRBV19 and TRBJ1-1; TRBD1 matches at 7 bases. CDR3 nucleotide sequence: TGTGCCAGTAGTATAGGTTGGGACAGAGGCAACACTGAAGCTTTCTTT. Translated, it gives CASSIGWDRGNTEAFF.